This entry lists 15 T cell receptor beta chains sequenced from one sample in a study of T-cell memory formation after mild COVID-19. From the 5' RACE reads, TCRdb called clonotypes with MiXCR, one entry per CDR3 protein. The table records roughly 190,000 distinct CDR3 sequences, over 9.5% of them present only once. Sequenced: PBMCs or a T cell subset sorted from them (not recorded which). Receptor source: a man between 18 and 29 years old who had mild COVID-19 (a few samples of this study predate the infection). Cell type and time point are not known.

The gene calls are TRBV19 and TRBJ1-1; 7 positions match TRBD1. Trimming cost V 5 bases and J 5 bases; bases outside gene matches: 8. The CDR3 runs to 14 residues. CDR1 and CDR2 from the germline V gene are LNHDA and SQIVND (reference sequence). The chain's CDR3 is CASSSLQGWTEAFF. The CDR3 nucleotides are TGTGCCAGTAGTTCCCTACAGGGGTGGACTGAAGCTTTCTTT.

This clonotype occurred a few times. The DNA for the CDR3 is TGCAGTGCTAGAGGATGGGACAGGAAGGGAAACACCATATATTTT. This sequence encodes CSARGWDRKGNTIYF. This chain connects TRBV20-1 to TRBJ1-3; TRBD1 agrees at 8 bases. V trimming: 1 base; J trimming: 4 bases; junction bases outside the gene matches: 6. The CDR3 runs 15 residues. The germline V gene has CDR1 DFQATT and CDR2 SNEGSKA (reference sequence).

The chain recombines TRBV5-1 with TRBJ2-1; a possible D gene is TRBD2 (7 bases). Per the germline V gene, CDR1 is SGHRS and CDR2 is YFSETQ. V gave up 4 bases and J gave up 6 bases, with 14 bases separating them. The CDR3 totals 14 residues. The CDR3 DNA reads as TGCGCCAGCAGCCCGGCGGGGGCATTCAATGAGCAGTTCTTC. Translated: CASSPAGAFNEQFF.

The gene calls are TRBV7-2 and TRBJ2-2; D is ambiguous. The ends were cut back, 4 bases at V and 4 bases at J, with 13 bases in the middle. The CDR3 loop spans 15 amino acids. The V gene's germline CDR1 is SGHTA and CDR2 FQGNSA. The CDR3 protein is CASSSRELFTGELFF. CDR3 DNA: TGTGCCAGCAGCTCTAGAGAGCTCTTCACCGGGGAGCTGTTTTTT.

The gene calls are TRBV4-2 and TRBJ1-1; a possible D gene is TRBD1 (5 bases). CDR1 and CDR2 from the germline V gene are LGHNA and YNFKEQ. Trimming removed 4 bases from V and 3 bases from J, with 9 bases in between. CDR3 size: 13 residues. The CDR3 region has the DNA TGTGCCAGCAGCCCGGGACGGGACACTGAAGCTTTCTTT. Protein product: CASSPGRDTEAFF.

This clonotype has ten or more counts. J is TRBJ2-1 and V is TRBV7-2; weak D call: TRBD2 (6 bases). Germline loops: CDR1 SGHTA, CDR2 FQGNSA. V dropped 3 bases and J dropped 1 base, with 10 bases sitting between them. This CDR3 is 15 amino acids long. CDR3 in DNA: TGTGCCAGCAGCTTCGGGGGTCTATCCTACAATGAGCAGTTCTTC. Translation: CASSFGGLSYNEQFF.

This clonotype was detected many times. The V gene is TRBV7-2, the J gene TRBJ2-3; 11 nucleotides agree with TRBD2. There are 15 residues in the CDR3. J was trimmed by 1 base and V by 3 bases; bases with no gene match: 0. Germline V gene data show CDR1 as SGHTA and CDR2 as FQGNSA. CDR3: CASSFSGGGTDTQYF. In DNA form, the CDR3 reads TGTGCCAGCAGCTTTAGCGGGGGGGGCACAGATACGCAGTATTTT.

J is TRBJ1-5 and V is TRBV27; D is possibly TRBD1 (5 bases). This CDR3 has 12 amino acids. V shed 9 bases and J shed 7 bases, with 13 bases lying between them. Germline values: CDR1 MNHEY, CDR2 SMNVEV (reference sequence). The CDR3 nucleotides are TGTGCCAGTCAGGGAGTAGGGCAGCCCCAGCATTTT. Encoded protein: CASQGVGQPQHF.

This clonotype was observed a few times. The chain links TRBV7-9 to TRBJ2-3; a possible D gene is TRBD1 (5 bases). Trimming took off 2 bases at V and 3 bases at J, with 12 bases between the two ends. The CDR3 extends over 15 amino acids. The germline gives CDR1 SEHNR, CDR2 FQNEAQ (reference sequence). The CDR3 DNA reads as TGTGCCAGCAGCTTATCTAGGACAATAACAGATACGCAGTATTTT. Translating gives CASSLSRTITDTQYF. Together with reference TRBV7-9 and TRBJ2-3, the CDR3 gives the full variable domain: DTGVSQNPRHKITKRGQNVTFRCDPISEHNRLYWYRQTLGQGPEFLTYFQNEAQLEKSRLLSDRFSAERPKGSFSTLEIQRTEQGDSAMYLCASSLSRTITDTQYFGPGTRLTVL.

The CDR3 DNA follows: TGCAGCGTCCAAGGGGACAGGGATTACAATGAGCAGTTCTTC. It translates to CSVQGDRDYNEQFF. The V call is TRBV29-1, the J call TRBJ2-1; 9 nucleotides match TRBD1. The CDR3 length is 14 residues. V lost 6 bases and J lost 4; bases outside the gene matches: 7. Germline loops: CDR1 SQVTM, CDR2 ANQGSEA.

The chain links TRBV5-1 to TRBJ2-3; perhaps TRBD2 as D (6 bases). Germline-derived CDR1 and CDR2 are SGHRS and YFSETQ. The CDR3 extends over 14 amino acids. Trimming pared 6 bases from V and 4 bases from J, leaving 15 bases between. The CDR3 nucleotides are TGCGCCAGCATTTCGGACGGAGGGCCAGATACGCAGTATTTT. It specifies CASISDGGPDTQYF.

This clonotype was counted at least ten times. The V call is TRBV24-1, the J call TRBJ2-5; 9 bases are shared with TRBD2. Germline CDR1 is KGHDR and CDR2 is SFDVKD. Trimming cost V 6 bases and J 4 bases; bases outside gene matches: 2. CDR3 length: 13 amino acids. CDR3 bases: TGTGCCACCAGTCCTAGCGGGGTAGAGACCCAGTACTTC. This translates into CATSPSGVETQYF.

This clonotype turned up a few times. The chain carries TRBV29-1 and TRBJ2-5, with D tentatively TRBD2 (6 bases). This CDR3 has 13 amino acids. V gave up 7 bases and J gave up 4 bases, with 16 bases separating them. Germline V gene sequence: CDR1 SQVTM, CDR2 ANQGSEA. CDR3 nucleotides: TGCAGCGCGGCGCTAACCGGGGGAGAGACCCAGTACTTC. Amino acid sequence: CSAALTGGETQYF.

DNA of the CDR3: TGCAGTGCTAGAGATGCGGGGGGGAGCTCCTACAATGAGCAGTTCTTC. It codes for CSARDAGGSSYNEQFF. J is TRBJ2-1 and V is TRBV20-1; 9 bases agree with TRBD2. The CDR3 has 16 amino acids. V lost 0 bases, J lost 0 bases, and 3 bases stayed unmatched. Germline-derived CDR1 and CDR2 are DFQATT and SNEGSKA (reference sequence).

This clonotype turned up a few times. The CDR3 region is CASSSASGSETQYF. In DNA form, the CDR3 reads TGTGCCAGCAGTTCCGCTTCAGGTTCAGAGACCCAGTACTTC. The chain employs TRBV5-6 and TRBJ2-5; D gene uncertain. The length of the CDR3 is 14 residues. Germline loops: CDR1 SGHDT, CDR2 YYEEEE. V lost 5 bases to trimming and J lost 4 bases, with 15 bases between them.